These 15 T cell receptor beta chains were sequenced from one sample in a study of shared clonotypes between healthy human individuals. Assay used: immunoSEQ multiplex PCR; TCRdb lists only in-frame clones, some missing. In the table there are over a million clones, around 97% of which are singletons. Sequenced: naive CD4+ T cells sorted from blood. The sample's subset: CD45RA+ positively selected. These receptors all come from a man aged 30 to 39 in good health.

A word on this clone: Other DNA sequences of this sample code for an identical CDR3. This chain joins TRBV10-3 and TRBJ2-1; no definite D call. The CDR3 loop spans 13 amino acids. V was clipped by 3 bases and J by 2 bases, with 5 bases between them. Germline assignment: CDR1 ENHRY and CDR2 SYGVKD. The CDR3 reads CAISEGTYNEQFF. The CDR3 region has the DNA TGTGCCATCAGTGAAGGTACCTACAATGAGCAGTTCTTC.

Worth noting for this clone: Within the sample, other DNA sequences also encode this same CDR3. The chain joins TRBV15 to TRBJ2-7; D gene ambiguous. Germline assignment: CDR1 LNHNV and CDR2 YYDKDF (reference sequence). V gave up 0 bases and J gave up 7 bases, with 7 bases separating them. The CDR3 runs 12 residues. The CDR3 DNA sequence: TGTGCCACCAGCAGAGATCGGGTGGAGCAGTACTTC. It translates to CATSRDRVEQYF.

The V call is TRBV5-1, the J call TRBJ1-2; D unresolved. This CDR3 is 18 amino acids long. The V and J ends lost 9 bases and 9 bases respectively, with 36 bases between them. Germline CDR1 and CDR2: SGHRS and YFSETQ. CDR3 residues: CAKVRRSHKVMDGCSYTF. For the CDR3, the DNA is TGCGCCAAAGTAAGGCGATCCCACAAGGTCATGGATGGCTGTAGCTACACCTTC.

The chain uses TRBV5-1 and TRBJ2-1, with 10 bases fitting TRBD1. Germline V gives CDR1 SGHRS, CDR2 YFSETQ. The CDR3 runs 13 residues. Trimming removed 4 bases from V and 8 bases from J; junction bases left unmatched: 3. CDR3 residues: CASSPGTGDEQFF. Here the CDR3 DNA reads TGCGCCAGCAGCCCCGGGACAGGGGATGAGCAGTTCTTC.

V gene TRBV29-1 combines with J gene TRBJ2-1; no firm D call. The CDR3 is made up of 15 amino acids. Germline assignment: CDR1 SQVTM and CDR2 ANQGSEA. The germline V and J ends were trimmed by 4 bases and 0 bases, with 13 bases remaining between them. The CDR3 nucleotides are TGCAGCGTTGTCTTTCAGCTTAGCTCCTACAATGAGCAGTTCTTC. Translated: CSVVFQLSSYNEQFF.

On this clone: Different DNA sequences within this sample yield the same CDR3. This chain uses TRBV7-9 with TRBJ2-5; a possible D gene is TRBD2 (5 bases). CDR1 and CDR2 (germline): SEHNR, FQNEAQ (reference sequence). The V end lost 1 base, the J end lost 5 bases, and 8 bases lay between the germline ends. The CDR3 length is 13 residues. CDR3 in amino acids: CASSLGGWETQYF. The CDR3, as DNA: TGTGCCAGCAGCTTAGGAGGGTGGGAGACCCAGTACTTC.

This sequence joins TRBV18 and TRBJ2-2; D is perhaps TRBD1 (6 bases). V was trimmed by 3 bases and J by 0 bases, leaving 11 bases between them. The CDR3 sequence is 16 residues long. Per germline, CDR1 KGHSH and CDR2 LQKENI. CDR3 in amino acids: CASSPTTGSNTGELFF. The CDR3 DNA reads as TGTGCCAGCTCACCGACTACAGGGTCGAACACCGGGGAGCTGTTTTTT.

The chain couples TRBV10-2 to TRBJ2-2; 7 bases match TRBD2. The trim removed 5 bases at V and 1 base at J, leaving 10 bases unmatched. The CDR3 has 17 amino acids. Germline V gives CDR1 WSHSY, CDR2 SAAADI. CDR3 in DNA: TGCGCCAGCAGTCACCCGGGGCTAGCGGAGAACACCGGGGAGCTGTTTTTT. This codes for CASSHPGLAENTGELFF.

The J gene is TRBJ1-2, the V gene TRBV5-8; D is unclear. Germline V lookup: CDR1 SGHTS, CDR2 YDEGEE. This CDR3 spans 16 amino acids. V lost 0 bases and J 0 bases, leaving 12 bases between the germline ends. Here the CDR3 DNA reads TGTGCCAGCAGCTTGGAGGGAGGTTGGTCTAACTATGGCTACACCTTC. It is translated as CASSLEGGWSNYGYTF.

The chain uses TRBV5-1 and TRBJ1-1; maybe TRBD1 (5 bases). V lost 0 bases, J lost 7 bases, and 13 bases lay in between. This CDR3 comprises 14 residues. Looked up from germline, CDR1 is SGHRS and CDR2 is YFSETQ. In DNA, the CDR3 is TGCGCCAGCAGCTTGGTGGTTGGGACCCATGAAGCTTTCTTT. It yields the protein CASSLVVGTHEAFF.

This chain uses TRBV9 with TRBJ2-1; the D gene is possibly TRBD2 (6 bases). Germline V gene data show CDR1 as SGDLS and CDR2 as YYNGEE. Trimming removed 0 bases at V and 13 bases at J, with 14 bases between. The CDR3 length is 13 residues. DNA for the CDR3: TGTGCCAGCAGCGTAGGGCCGGGAGACAACCAGTTCTTC. Residues: CASSVGPGDNQFF.

V gene TRBV4-3 combines with J gene TRBJ2-1; 10 bases align to TRBD2. V shed 0 bases, J shed 6 bases, and the junction held 14 bases outside the gene matches. The CDR3 has 19 residues. The germline V gene encodes CDR1 LGHNA and CDR2 YSLEER. Here the CDR3 DNA reads TGCGCCAGCAGCCAAGATCGAGGGGTCCTAGCGGGAGTGGCCAATGAGCAGTTCTTC. This translates into CASSQDRGVLAGVANEQFF.

V and J are TRBV19 and TRBJ1-1; 8 nucleotides match TRBD1. The V gene end was trimmed by 9 bases and the J gene end by 0 bases; junction bases not matched to a gene: 9. CDR1 and CDR2 from the germline V gene are LNHDA and SQIVND (reference sequence). The CDR3 loop spans 15 amino acids. Here the CDR3 reads CASRTGRGMNTEAFF. DNA for the CDR3: TGTGCCAGCCGGACAGGGAGGGGGATGAACACTGAAGCTTTCTTT.

The J gene is TRBJ2-7, the V gene TRBV19; a weak D match, TRBD2 (6 bases). This CDR3 has 15 amino acids. Germline V gene sequence: CDR1 LNHDA, CDR2 SQIVND (reference sequence). Trimming stripped 4 bases from V and 7 bases from J, with 20 bases between. The CDR3 DNA follows: TGTGCCAGTAGTACCGAGGGCCGGGGGAGAATAGAGCAGTACTTC. This encodes CASSTEGRGRIEQYF.

This chain links TRBV10-3 with TRBJ2-1; possibly TRBD1 for D (5 bases). Germline values: CDR1 ENHRY, CDR2 SYGVKD. This CDR3 has 15 residues. The germline V and J ends were trimmed by 5 bases and 7 bases, with 18 bases remaining between them. The CDR3 is CAISSNLGLGNEQFF. CDR3 in DNA: TGTGCCATCAGTTCAAATTTGGGGCTAGGGAATGAGCAGTTCTTC.